What follows are 14 T cell receptor beta chains derived from one specimen sequenced in a study of glioma-infiltrating T cells after dendritic cell vaccination. The repertoire was sequenced with immunoSEQ multiplex PCR; TCRdb's copy has only in-frame clones and lacks some. The sample carries 90,000 to 95,000 clones, roughly 77% recorded once. Time point indicated: after dendritic cell vaccination, including at tumor progression/relapse. The sequencing used blood, collected after dendritic cell vaccination. These receptors all come from a human donor with glioblastoma.

V is TRBV4-1 and J is TRBJ2-7, with TRBD2 identical over 8 bases. This CDR3 region has 15 residues. Germline CDR1 and CDR2: MGHRA and YSYEKL. V lost 3 bases, J lost 5 bases, and 9 bases stayed unmatched. The CDR3 is CASSHLAGHRDEQYF. The CDR3 nucleotides read TGCGCCAGCAGCCATTTAGCGGGGCACCGGGACGAGCAGTACTTC.

The chain employs TRBV2 and TRBJ2-7, with D possibly being TRBD1 (6 bases). The V gene lost 9 bases and the J gene lost 4 bases, with 13 bases spanning the gap. From germline, CDR1 is SNHLY and CDR2 FYNNEI. The CDR3 is 12 amino acids. CDR3 in amino acids: CASKIGQYEQYV. The CDR3 region has the DNA TGTGCCAGTAAAATCGGACAGTACGAGCAGTACGTC.

This sequence joins TRBV14 and TRBJ2-3; 7 nucleotides match TRBD1. V trimming: 4 bases; J trimming: 0 bases; junction bases outside the gene matches: 7. The CDR3 extends over 16 amino acids. Germline V gene sequence: CDR1 SGHDN, CDR2 FVKESK. CDR3 loop: CASSPRGQPSTDTQYF. The CDR3 DNA is TGTGCCAGCAGCCCCAGGGGACAGCCGAGCACAGATACGCAGTATTTT.

V gene TRBV6-1 combines with J gene TRBJ2-1; 7 bases are shared with TRBD2. The CDR3 covers 12 residues. CDR1 is MNHNS and CDR2 is SASEGT in the germline V gene. J gave up 12 bases and V 6 bases, and 8 bases lay outside the gene matches. The CDR3 region has the DNA TGTGCCAGCAGCCCAGCGGGATCGGGGCAGTTCTTC. Amino acid sequence: CASSPAGSGQFF.

The rearrangement joins TRBV5-1 to TRBJ1-4; TRBD1 might be the D (6 bases). The V and J ends lost 0 bases and 4 bases respectively, with 13 bases between them. In germline, CDR1 is SGHRS, CDR2 YFSETQ. The CDR3 consists of 16 residues. In DNA form, the CDR3 reads TGCGCCAGCAGCTTGGGGGGACACAGGAGTAATGAAAAACTGTTTTTT. It translates to CASSLGGHRSNEKLFF.

The genes are TRBV10-3 and TRBJ1-2; 12 bases are shared with TRBD1. Trimming at V came to 4 bases and at J to 4 bases, leaving 10 bases not matched to a gene. This CDR3 contains 17 residues. Germline loops: CDR1 ENHRY, CDR2 SYGVKD. CDR3 loop: CAISVGTGGYAGYGYTF. CDR3 coding DNA: TGTGCCATCAGTGTTGGGACAGGGGGCTATGCGGGCTATGGCTACACCTTC.

This clone was observed a few times. This chain joins TRBV7-6 and TRBJ2-7; possible D gene TRBD2, 6 bases. V gave up 6 bases and J gave up 5 bases, with 11 bases separating them. CDR3 length: 12 residues. Germline V lookup: CDR1 SGHVS, CDR2 FNYEAQ. The CDR3 reads CASRLGGHEQYF. The CDR3 DNA reads TGTGCCAGCAGACTGGGGGGACACGAGCAGTACTTC.

This rearrangement joins TRBV6-5 to TRBJ2-3; 9 bases agree with TRBD2. CDR1 MNHEY and CDR2 SVGAGI come from the germline V gene. Losses at the gene ends were 7 bases for V and 8 bases for J; bases not matched to a gene: 7. CDR3 size: 13 residues. The CDR3 loop reads CASTKTSGTTQYF. In DNA form, the CDR3 reads TGTGCCAGCACTAAGACTAGCGGAACTACGCAGTATTTT.

This rearrangement joins TRBV2 to TRBJ1-2; 7 nucleotides match TRBD1. CDR3 length: 14 residues. J was trimmed by 2 bases and V by 1 base; bases with no gene match: 1. Germline V gene data show CDR1 as SNHLY and CDR2 as FYNNEI. The CDR3 DNA reads TGTGCCAGCAGTGAAGTGGGACAGAACTATGGCTACACCTTC. As protein: CASSEVGQNYGYTF.

The chain joins TRBV5-4 to TRBJ1-2; 11 bases align to TRBD1. CDR1 is SGHNT and CDR2 is YYREEE in the germline V gene (reference sequence). V shed 4 bases and J 8 bases; nucleotides not matched to a gene: 7. There are 14 residues in the CDR3. CDR3 sequence: CASSRWTGGGGYTF. The CDR3 DNA sequence: TGTGCCAGCAGCCGGTGGACAGGGGGCGGCGGCTACACCTTC.

In this sample, this clone turned up a few times. The rearrangement uses TRBV11-2 and TRBJ1-2; D is possibly TRBD1 (6 bases). V lost 2 bases to trimming and J lost 4 bases, with 14 bases between them. Germline V gives CDR1 SGHAT, CDR2 FQNNGV. This CDR3 contains 15 residues. CDR3: CASSLLAGVGYGYTF. In nucleotides, the CDR3 is TGTGCCAGCAGCTTATTGGCAGGGGTGGGCTATGGCTACACCTTC. Complete variable domain (other parts from reference TRBV11-2 and TRBJ1-2): EAGVAQSPRYKIIEKRQSVAFWCNPISGHATLYWYQQILGQGPKLLIQFQNNGVVDDSQLPKDRFSAERLKGVDSTLKIQPAKLEDSAVYLCASSLLAGVGYGYTFGSGTRLTVV.

V and J are TRBV5-1 and TRBJ2-3; TRBD1 matches at 8 bases. The CDR3 runs to 15 residues. Germline V gives CDR1 SGHRS, CDR2 YFSETQ. The V gene end was trimmed by 4 bases and the J gene end by 6 bases; junction bases not matched to a gene: 10. CDR3 in DNA: TGCGCCAGCAGCGTCCCACAGGGGGTGTCGGATACGCAGTATTTT. It yields the protein CASSVPQGVSDTQYF. The full variable domain, rest sourced from reference TRBV5-1 and TRBJ2-3, is KAGVTQTPRYLIKTRGQQVTLSCSPISGHRSVSWYQQTPGQGLQFLFEYFSETQRNKGNFPGRFSGRQFSNSRSEMNVSTLELGDSALYLCASSVPQGVSDTQYFGPGTRLTVL.

V is TRBV4-2 and J is TRBJ1-1; TRBD1 might be the D (5 bases). This CDR3 is 13 amino acids long. V dropped 6 bases and J dropped 3 bases, with 11 bases sitting between them. Germline CDR1 is LGHNA and CDR2 is YNFKEQ. As DNA, the CDR3 is TGTGCCAGCAGGGGGGGACGGGACACTGAAGCTTTCTTT. This codes for CASRGGRDTEAFF.

The chain links TRBV5-1 to TRBJ2-7, with TRBD2 matching over 8 bases. CDR3 length equals 15 residues. V was pared by 5 bases and J by 4 bases, with 11 bases of the junction left unmatched. Germline V gene data show CDR1 as SGHRS and CDR2 as YFSETQ. The CDR3 region has the DNA TGCGCCAGCAGACTACTAGCGGACAGAGTGTACGAGCAGTACGTC. Amino acids: CASRLLADRVYEQYV.